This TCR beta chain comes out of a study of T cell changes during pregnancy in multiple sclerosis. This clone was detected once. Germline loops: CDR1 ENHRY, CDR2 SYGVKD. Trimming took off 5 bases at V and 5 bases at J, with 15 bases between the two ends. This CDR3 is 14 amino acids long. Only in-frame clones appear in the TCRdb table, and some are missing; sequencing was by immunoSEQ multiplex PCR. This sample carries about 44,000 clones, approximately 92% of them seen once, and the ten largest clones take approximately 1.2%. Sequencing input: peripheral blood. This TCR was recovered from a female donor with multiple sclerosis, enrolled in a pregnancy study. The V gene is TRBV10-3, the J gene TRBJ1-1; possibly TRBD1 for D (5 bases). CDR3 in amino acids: CAISIQGGLTEAFF. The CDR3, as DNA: TGTGCCATCAGTATCCAGGGAGGGTTAACTGAAGCTTTCTTT.